This record concerns one TCR beta chain sequence. The CDR3 consists of 15 residues. The ends lost 4 bases at V and 7 bases at J; junction bases unmatched: 7. CDR1 is SGHRS and CDR2 is YFSETQ in the germline V gene. Source study methods: The authors estimated nucleated cell counts from reference gene primer amplification. Profiling relied on immunoSEQ multiplex PCR, and the TCRdb table lists in-frame clones only, not all of them. V, J and clone size derive from that table, while D and trimming were established from the DNA sequence. The data show 110,000 or so clones, with around 85% seen just once and around 1.5% held by the top ten. These data belong to a study of blood T cell repertoires in COVID-19. Across the study: Acute and convalescent COVID-19 samples came from the United States, Italy and Spain. PBMCs, B-cell-depleted T cells, or T cells provided the cDNA or gDNA that made up the material.

The specimen sequenced was peripheral blood. The receptor was isolated from a man between 50 and 59 years old with acute or convalescent COVID-19. The J gene is TRBJ2-1, the V gene TRBV5-1; 11 bases agree with TRBD2. CDR3 DNA sequence: TGCGCCAGCAGCGGTATTAGCGGGGGGGCAAATGAGCAGTTCTTC. It is translated as CASSGISGGANEQFF.